The source of this T cell receptor beta chain is a study of CD8 T cells in ankylosing spondylitis. Broader study findings: Reports say disease-linked clones showed up significantly more in matched ankylosing spondylitis synovial fluid. The study identified a TCR beta motif of roughly eight highly homologous variants that appeared characteristic of ankylosing spondylitis blood.

TCRdb called the 5' RACE reads again in MiXCR, with one record for every CDR3 protein. The data show hundreds of thousands of distinct CDR3 sequences, 7.5% to 9% seen once. On this clonotype: Its target is unknown.

What was sequenced was blood, either unsorted or a sorted T cell fraction (not recorded which). The clonotype originates from a male donor with ankylosing spondylitis or in good health (not recorded which).

CDR3 in amino acids: CASTSTLGRSQETQYF. Written as DNA, the CDR3 is TGTGCCAGCACCTCCACCTTGGGACGGAGCCAAGAGACCCAGTACTTC. The rearrangement links TRBV6-1 to TRBJ2-5; D might be TRBD1 or TRBD2, each matching 5 bases. The CDR3 sequence is 16 residues long. Trimming took off 7 bases at V and 1 base at J, with 19 bases between the two ends. In germline, CDR1 is MNHNS, CDR2 SASEGT.